The 28 T cell receptor beta chains in this list originate from one sample, sequenced in a study of T cells in Graves' hyperthyroidism and ophthalmopathy (dated by TCRdb to between 2017 and 2020). Libraries were prepared through multiplex PCR. Sequencing took place on an Illumina HiSeq 2000. Amplification of TCR beta CDR3 regions was carried out from RNA transcripts. The first round of RT-PCR for the TCR CDR3 was performed with the HTBI primer set and the Qiagen OneStep RT-PCR kit. TCRdb reprocessing: public reads trimmed at Q25 with fastp, clones called with MiXCR, in-frame beta chains kept. Each entry merges the rows of one CDR3 protein and shows their most common DNA and genes. The sample table records about 580,000 distinct CDR3 sequences; approximately 15% of these occur just once. The ten largest account for 5.5% to 7.5% of the sample. The sequencing input was blood. The receptor source for this set is a woman between 25 and 40 years old with Graves' hyperthyroidism that later progressed to Graves' ophthalmopathy.

V and J are TRBV6-5 and TRBJ2-7; no definite D call. The CDR3 is made up of 9 amino acids. The germline V gene has CDR1 MNHEY and CDR2 SVGAGI. Trimming took off 9 bases at V and 4 bases at J, with 4 bases between the two ends. The CDR3 DNA is TGTGCCAGAAATTACGAGCAGTACTTC. It specifies CARNYEQYF.

This clonotype turned up a few times. V usage is TRBV2 and J usage is TRBJ2-1, with no clear D. V dropped 7 bases and J dropped 9 bases, with 7 bases sitting between them. The V gene's germline CDR1 is SNHLY and CDR2 FYNNEI. The CDR3 loop spans 10 amino acids. The CDR3 protein is CASNGGEQFF. The CDR3 DNA follows: TGTGCCAGCAACGGTGGTGAGCAGTTCTTC.

This clonotype was observed a handful of times. This sequence joins TRBV4-2 and TRBJ1-5; unclear D gene. With 7 bases removed from V and 6 bases from J, the gap between germline ends came to 4 bases. The CDR3 contains 10 residues. Germline lookup yields CDR1 LGHNA and CDR2 YNFKEQ. CDR3 in amino acids: CASIVQPQHF. DNA of the CDR3: TGTGCCAGCATAGTTCAGCCCCAGCATTTT.

This clonotype has ten or more counts. V gene TRBV5-8 combines with J gene TRBJ1-1; D ambiguous. The CDR3 has 15 amino acids. Germline CDR1 SGHTS, CDR2 YDEGEE. V gave up 6 bases and J gave up 0 bases, with 15 bases separating them. The CDR3 protein is CASTPPIFMNTEAFF. Here the CDR3 DNA reads TGTGCCAGCACCCCGCCAATATTCATGAACACTGAAGCTTTCTTT. Drawing the rest from reference TRBV5-8 and TRBJ1-1, the complete variable domain is EAGVTQSPTHLIKTRGQQATLRCSPISGHTSVYWYQQALGLGLQFLLWYDEGEERNRGNFPPRFSGRQFPNYSSELNVNALELEDSALYLCASTPPIFMNTEAFFGQGTRLTVV.

This clonotype was recorded many times. The rearrangement joins TRBV19 to TRBJ2-5, with a tentative D call TRBD2 (6 bases). Trimming left V 2 bases short and J 4 bases short, with 23 bases between. Germline assignment: CDR1 LNHDA and CDR2 SQIVND (reference sequence). The CDR3 consists of 18 residues. DNA of the CDR3: TGTGCCAGTAGTATATCGTTTAGAGTGGGCAGGGAGGTAGAGACCCAGTACTTC. This sequence encodes CASSISFRVGREVETQYF.

The chain has TRBV12-3 or TRBV12-4 and TRBJ2-1; weak D call: TRBD1 (6 bases). With 8 bases removed from V and 6 bases from J, the gap between germline ends came to 11 bases. The CDR3 consists of 12 residues. CDR3 residues: CASGVGGNEQFF. CDR3 in DNA: TGTGCCAGCGGGGTAGGGGGCAATGAGCAGTTCTTC.

This clonotype was detected ten times or more. The chain employs TRBV6-2 or TRBV6-3 and TRBJ1-5; D unclear. V was trimmed by 5 bases and J by 7 bases, leaving 15 bases between them. Germline values: CDR1 MNHEY, CDR2 SVGEGT. CDR3 length: 14 residues. CDR3 in DNA: TGTGCCAGCAGTCTTCAAGAAACTTGGCAGCCCCAGCATTTT. Amino acids: CASSLQETWQPQHF.

In this sample, this clonotype turned up a few times. The chain carries TRBV15 and TRBJ1-5, with TRBD1 as a possible D gene (6 bases). V was trimmed by 2 bases and J by 5 bases, leaving 13 bases between them. Germline V CDR1 and CDR2: LNHNV, YYDKDF (reference sequence). This CDR3 has 15 residues. The CDR3: CATSRSQGSYQPQHF. In DNA, the CDR3 is TGTGCCACCAGCAGATCCCAGGGGAGCTATCAGCCCCAGCATTTT.

Many counts were recorded for this clonotype. The rearrangement uses TRBV10-3 and TRBJ2-2; D not resolved. Germline values: CDR1 ENHRY, CDR2 SYGVKD. Trimming stripped 10 bases from V and 4 bases from J, with 10 bases between. There are 12 residues in the CDR3. The CDR3 reads CATAVGTGELFF. The CDR3, as DNA: TGTGCCACCGCAGTAGGCACCGGGGAGCTGTTTTTT.

This chain joins TRBV20-1 and TRBJ2-7, with 11 bases that match TRBD2. The CDR3 runs 15 residues. Germline CDR1 DFQATT, CDR2 SNEGSKA (reference sequence). V was pared by 6 bases and J by 2 bases, with 9 bases of the junction left unmatched. CDR3 bases: TGCAGTGCCCCACAGGGGACTAGCGGTACCTACGAGCAGTACTTC. Translation: CSAPQGTSGTYEQYF.

This clonotype was found many times. The CDR3 loop is CAWSADTYGYTF. The CDR3 nucleotides read TGTGCCTGGAGTGCGGACACCTATGGCTACACCTTC. This chain joins TRBV30 and TRBJ1-2; a weak D match, TRBD1 (5 bases). CDR1 is GTSNPN and CDR2 is SVGIG in the germline V gene (reference sequence). CDR3 size: 12 residues. The V end lost 1 base, the J end lost 4 bases, and 7 bases lay between the germline ends.

This clonotype was detected ten times or more. The rearrangement joins TRBV7-9 to TRBJ2-1; 10 nucleotides align to TRBD1. The CDR3 runs 16 residues. Germline V gene lookup returns CDR1 SEHNR and CDR2 FQNEAQ (reference sequence). V shed 1 base and J 5 bases; nucleotides not matched to a gene: 5. The CDR3 nucleotides read TGTGCCAGCAGCTTAGTGGGGACAGGGGCAAACAATGAGCAGTTCTTC. Its protein product is CASSLVGTGANNEQFF. The full variable domain, with the rest looked up from reference TRBV7-9 and TRBJ2-1, is DTGVSQNPRHKITKRGQNVTFRCDPISEHNRLYWYRQTLGQGPEFLTYFQNEAQLEKSRLLSDRFSAERPKGSFSTLEIQRTEQGDSAMYLCASSLVGTGANNEQFFGPGTRLTVL.

The chain has TRBV3-1 and TRBJ2-7, with TRBD1 matching over 7 bases. The CDR3 covers 16 residues. Trimming removed 1 base from V and 0 bases from J; junction bases left unmatched: 6. Germline V CDR1 and CDR2: LGHDT, YNNKEL (reference sequence). The CDR3 DNA sequence: TGTGCCAGCAGCCAAGCGGGACAGCTAGTCTCCTACGAGCAGTACTTC. Translating it yields CASSQAGQLVSYEQYF.

In this sample, this clonotype turned up many times. The rearrangement uses TRBV12-3 or TRBV12-4 and TRBJ2-5, with D unresolved. CDR3 size: 13 residues. Trimming shortened V by 5 bases and J by 5 bases, and 12 bases separated the two germline ends. This chain's CDR3 is CASSPQIRETQYF. The CDR3 region has the DNA TGTGCCAGCAGTCCACAGATACGTGAGACCCAGTACTTC.

This clonotype was picked up many times. V is TRBV10-3 and J is TRBJ2-1, with D perhaps TRBD2 (6 bases). The CDR3 has 18 residues. Per germline, CDR1 ENHRY and CDR2 SYGVKD. Trimming left V 2 bases short and J 0 bases short, with 17 bases between. In DNA form, the CDR3 reads TGTGCCATCAGTGAGAAACTATCTGCGGGATACTCCTACAATGAGCAGTTCTTC. It specifies CAISEKLSAGYSYNEQFF.

Regarding this clonotype: This may arise from a read error, as a much more abundant clone is one base away. The chain employs TRBV7-3 and TRBJ2-1; 7 bases align to TRBD2. Trimming at V came to 4 bases and at J to 0 bases, leaving 3 bases not matched to a gene. CDR1 SGHTA and CDR2 FQGTGA come from the germline V gene. The CDR3 totals 15 residues. In nucleotides, the CDR3 is TGTGCCAGCAGCTGGCGGGGGAGCTCCTACAATGAGCAGTTCTTC. It yields the protein CASSWRGSSYNEQFF. Variable domain in full (rest from reference TRBV7-3 and TRBJ2-1): GAGVSQTPSNKVTEKGKYVELRCDPISGHTALYWYRQSLGQGPEFLIYFQGTGAADDSGLPNDRFFAVRPEGSVSTLKIQRTERGDSAVYLCASSWRGSSYNEQFFGPGTRLTVL.

This clonotype has a count of ten or more. This chain connects TRBV3-1 to TRBJ2-5; the D is unclear. Per the germline V gene, CDR1 is LGHDT and CDR2 is YNNKEL (reference sequence). CDR3 length: 12 amino acids. V was trimmed by 4 bases and J by 5 bases, leaving 8 bases between them. The CDR3 DNA sequence: TGTGCCAGCAGCCCGACTGCGGAGACCCAGTACTTC. Protein product: CASSPTAETQYF.

This clonotype was seen ten or more times. The chain is built from TRBV10-3 and TRBJ1-3; TRBD1 aligns across 7 bases. CDR1 is ENHRY, CDR2 SYGVKD, per germline. This CDR3 is 15 amino acids long. J gave up 7 bases and V 0 bases, and 6 bases lay outside the gene matches. As DNA, the CDR3 is TGTGCCATCAGTGAGTCGAAAGGGGGCAGTAACACCATATATTTT. Translation: CAISESKGGSNTIYF.

The chain carries TRBV29-1 and TRBJ1-3, with D possibly being TRBD1 (6 bases). V lost 2 bases and J lost 0, with 17 bases in between. The length of the CDR3 is 17 residues. CDR1 and CDR2 (germline): SQVTM, ANQGSEA. The CDR3: CSVETLGEGHSGNTIYF. The CDR3, as DNA: TGCAGCGTTGAAACTCTAGGAGAGGGACACTCTGGAAACACCATATATTTT.

The chain links TRBV20-1 to TRBJ1-2, with TRBD1 matching over 8 bases. The CDR3 spans 14 residues. Germline CDR1 and CDR2: DFQATT and SNEGSKA (reference sequence). J gave up 6 bases and V 0 bases, and 6 bases lay outside the gene matches. The CDR3 sequence is CSAREGTGPDGYTF. The CDR3 DNA follows: TGCAGTGCTAGAGAAGGGACAGGCCCAGATGGCTACACCTTC.

This clonotype was seen only a few times. The chain uses TRBV5-4 and TRBJ2-3; D might be TRBD1 or TRBD2, each matching 5 bases. CDR1 SGHNT and CDR2 YYREEE come from the germline V gene (reference sequence). The CDR3 is made up of 17 amino acids. Trimming stripped 4 bases from V and 0 bases from J, with 18 bases between. CDR3 protein: CASSPGTEDPSTDTQYF. Written as DNA, the CDR3 is TGTGCCAGCAGCCCGGGGACGGAGGATCCAAGCACAGATACGCAGTATTTT. Using reference TRBV5-4 and TRBJ2-3 for the parts outside the CDR3, the full variable domain is ETGVTQSPTHLIKTRGQQVTLRCSSQSGHNTVSWYQQALGQGPQFIFQYYREEENGRGNFPPRFSGLQFPNYSSELNVNALELDDSALYLCASSPGTEDPSTDTQYFGPGTRLTVL.

The gene calls are TRBV20-1 and TRBJ1-5, with 9 bases fitting TRBD1. Germline V gene data show CDR1 as DFQATT and CDR2 as SNEGSKA (reference sequence). The CDR3 length is 15 residues. V dropped 1 base and J dropped 2; count of bases not matched to a gene: 3. CDR3 sequence (DNA): TGCAGTGCTAGAGCCGACAGGGGGGGCAATCAGCCCCAGCATTTT. This translates into CSARADRGGNQPQHF.

This clonotype was observed a handful of times. The rearrangement joins TRBV24-1 to TRBJ1-2; 7 bases are a match to TRBD1. Trimming cost V 3 bases and J 7 bases; bases outside gene matches: 10. Per germline, CDR1 KGHDR and CDR2 SFDVKD. The CDR3 consists of 15 residues. Here the CDR3 reads CATSDISGTAGGYTF. CDR3 sequence (DNA): TGTGCCACCAGTGATATTTCCGGGACAGCGGGTGGCTACACCTTC.

The table lists this clonotype with many counts. The chain carries TRBV6-1 and TRBJ2-5; 7 nucleotides match TRBD2. V lost 8 bases and J lost 0; bases outside the gene matches: 9. Per germline, CDR1 MNHNS and CDR2 SASEGT. The CDR3 loop spans 15 amino acids. The DNA for the CDR3 is TGTGCCAGCTCTAGGGCCCTAGCGGACCAAGAGACCCAGTACTTC. Translated, it gives CASSRALADQETQYF.

This clonotype has just a few counts. The gene calls are TRBV5-1 and TRBJ2-3; 9 nucleotides match TRBD2. With V trimmed by 3 bases and J by 8 bases, 7 bases remained unmatched. The CDR3 has 14 amino acids. CDR1 SGHRS and CDR2 YFSETQ come from the germline V gene. The CDR3 spells CASSSSSGSGTQYF. Written as DNA, the CDR3 is TGCGCCAGCAGCTCGAGTAGCGGGAGTGGTACGCAGTATTTT.

This clonotype was observed at least ten times. The chain joins TRBV2 to TRBJ1-2; a weak D match, TRBD1 (5 bases). Germline CDR1 SNHLY, CDR2 FYNNEI. CDR3 length equals 13 residues. The V and J ends lost 7 bases and 4 bases respectively, with 13 bases between them. CDR3 sequence (DNA): TGTGCCAGCAAAGCCGGGACCGCCTATGGCTACACCTTC. This sequence encodes CASKAGTAYGYTF.

This clonotype has a count of ten or more. The chain combines TRBV10-3 with TRBJ1-2; D uncertain. Per germline, CDR1 ENHRY and CDR2 SYGVKD. This CDR3 spans 15 amino acids. Trimming stripped 2 bases from V and 5 bases from J, with 15 bases between. The CDR3 nucleotides read TGTGCCATCAGTGAGCCGAAACAGAATCTTTATGGCTACACCTTC. Protein sequence: CAISEPKQNLYGYTF.

This sequence joins TRBV19 and TRBJ2-7; tentative D call: TRBD1 (5 bases). This CDR3 has 14 residues. Trimming cost V 7 bases and J 3 bases, with 16 bases left between them. Germline-derived CDR1 and CDR2 are LNHDA and SQIVND (reference sequence). CDR3 residues: CASMRSAGLYEQYF. Here the CDR3 DNA reads TGTGCCAGTATGAGGTCGGCAGGGCTCTACGAGCAGTACTTC.